This TCR beta chain originates from a study of cytomegalovirus exposure and HLA in healthy donors. Use of 60 Vbeta and 13 Jbeta primers characterized the PCR. Sequenced by immunoSEQ multiplex PCR; TCRdb stores in-frame clones only, minus some. Of 250,000 to 350,000 clones listed, roughly 88% are singletons. The sample comprised PBMCs. The source is a man aged 35-49 years in good health and CMV-seropositive.

The CDR3 DNA is TGTGCCAGTAGTATAATAGGGGCCGGGGAGCTGTTTTTT. Its translation is CASSIIGAGELFF. The rearrangement links TRBV19 to TRBJ2-2; a weak D match, TRBD1 (5 bases). V shed 2 bases and J shed 6 bases, with 7 bases lying between them. The CDR3 spans 13 residues. From germline, CDR1 is LNHDA and CDR2 SQIVND (reference sequence).